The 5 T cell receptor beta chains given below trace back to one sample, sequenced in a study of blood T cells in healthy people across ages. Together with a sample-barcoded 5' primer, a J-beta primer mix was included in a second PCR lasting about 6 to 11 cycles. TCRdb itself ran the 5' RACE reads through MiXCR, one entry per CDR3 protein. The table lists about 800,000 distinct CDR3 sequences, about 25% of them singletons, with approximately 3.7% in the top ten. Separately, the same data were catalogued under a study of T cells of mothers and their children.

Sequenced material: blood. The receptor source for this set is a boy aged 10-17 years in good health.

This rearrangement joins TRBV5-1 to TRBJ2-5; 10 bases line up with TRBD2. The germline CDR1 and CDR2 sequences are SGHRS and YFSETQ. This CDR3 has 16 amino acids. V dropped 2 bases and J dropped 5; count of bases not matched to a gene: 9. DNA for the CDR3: TGCGCCAGCAGCTTACTACCGGGACTAGCGTCTGAGACCCAGTACTTC. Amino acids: CASSLLPGLASETQYF.

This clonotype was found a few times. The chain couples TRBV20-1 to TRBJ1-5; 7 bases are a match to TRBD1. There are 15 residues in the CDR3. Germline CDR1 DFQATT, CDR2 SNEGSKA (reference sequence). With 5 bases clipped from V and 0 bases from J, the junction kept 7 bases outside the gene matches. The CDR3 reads CSASDRAYSNQPQHF. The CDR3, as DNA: TGCAGTGCTTCAGACAGGGCTTATAGCAATCAGCCCCAGCATTTT.

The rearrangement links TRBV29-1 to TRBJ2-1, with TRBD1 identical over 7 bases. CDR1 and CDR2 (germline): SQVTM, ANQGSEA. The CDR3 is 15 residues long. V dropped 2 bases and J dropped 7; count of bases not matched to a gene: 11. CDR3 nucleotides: TGCAGCGTTGAAAAAAGCGGACAGGTCACGAATGAGCAGTTCTTC. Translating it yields CSVEKSGQVTNEQFF.

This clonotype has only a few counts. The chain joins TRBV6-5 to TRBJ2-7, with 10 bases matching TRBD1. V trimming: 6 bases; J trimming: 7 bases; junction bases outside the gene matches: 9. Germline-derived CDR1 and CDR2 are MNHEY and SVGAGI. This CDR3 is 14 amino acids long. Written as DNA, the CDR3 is TGTGCCAGCAGGAGACCAGGGACAGGGGAAGAGCAGTACTTC. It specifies CASRRPGTGEEQYF.

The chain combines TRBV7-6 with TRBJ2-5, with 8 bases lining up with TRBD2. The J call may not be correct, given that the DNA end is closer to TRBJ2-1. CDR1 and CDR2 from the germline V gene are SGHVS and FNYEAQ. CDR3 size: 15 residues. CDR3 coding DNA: TGTGCCAGCAGCTTACAGGCGGGGGGATACAATGAGCAGTTCTTC. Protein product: CASSLQAGGYNEQFF.